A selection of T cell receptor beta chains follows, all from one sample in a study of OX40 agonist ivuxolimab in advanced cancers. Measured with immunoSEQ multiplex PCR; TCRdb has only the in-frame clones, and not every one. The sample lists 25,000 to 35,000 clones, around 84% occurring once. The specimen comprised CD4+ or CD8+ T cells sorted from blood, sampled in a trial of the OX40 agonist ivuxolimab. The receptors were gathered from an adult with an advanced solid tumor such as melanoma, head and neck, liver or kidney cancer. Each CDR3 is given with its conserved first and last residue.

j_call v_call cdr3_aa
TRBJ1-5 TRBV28 CASSLAGFNQPQHF
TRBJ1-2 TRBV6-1 CASSEWMVDGYTF
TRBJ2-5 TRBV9 CASSVGLAGQQETQYF
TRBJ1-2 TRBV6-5 CASSSFGMSGYTF
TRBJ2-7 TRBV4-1 CASSQDSTAFYEQYF
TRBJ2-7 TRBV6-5 CASSYSRQGTYEQYF
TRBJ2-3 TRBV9 CASKRTTTDTQYF
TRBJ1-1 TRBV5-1 CASSLGSGGYTEAFF
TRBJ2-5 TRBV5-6 CASSLDKTQYF
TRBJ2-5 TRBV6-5 CASAGPGGLRETQYF
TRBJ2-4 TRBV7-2 CASSNRDRGNIQYF
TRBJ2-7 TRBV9 CASSATLGDEQYF
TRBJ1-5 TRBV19 CASSIDSGSDQPQHF
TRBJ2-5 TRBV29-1 CSVEPDSNEGLETQYF
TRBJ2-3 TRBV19 CASSIGQLTSTDTQYF
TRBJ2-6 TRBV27 CASSFITLSGANVLTF
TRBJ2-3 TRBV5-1 CASSLTGLAGVIDTQYF
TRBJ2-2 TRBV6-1 CASSSQTGNTGELFF
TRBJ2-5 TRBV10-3 CAISEASGAETQYF
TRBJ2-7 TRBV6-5 CASSYGQGVGYEQYF
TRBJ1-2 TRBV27 CASSLQGGYGYTF
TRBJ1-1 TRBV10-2 CASSSRRQGGTEAFF
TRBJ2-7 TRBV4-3 CASSQATGGYEQYF
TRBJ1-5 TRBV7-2 CASSPLFSNQPQHF
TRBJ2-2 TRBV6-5 CASSEQGDTGELFF
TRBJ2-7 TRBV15 CATSRGTSGPYEQYF
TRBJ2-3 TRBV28 CASSLSQGPDTQYF
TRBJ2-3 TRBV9 CASSVSGTSGGGSSTQYF
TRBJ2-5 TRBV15 CATSRENRVQETQYF
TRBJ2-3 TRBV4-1 CASSQGWGSEDTQYF
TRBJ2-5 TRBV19 CASSTSGLGGWETQYF
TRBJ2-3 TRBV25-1 CASSANEQGTDTQYF
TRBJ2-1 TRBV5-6 CASSLGSSYNEQFF
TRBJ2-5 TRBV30 CANGSTSLKETQYF
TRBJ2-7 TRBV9 CASSVSGQDYEQYF
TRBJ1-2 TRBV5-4 CASRSGRGYTF
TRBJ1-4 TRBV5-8 CASSLRQGRSRGEKLFF
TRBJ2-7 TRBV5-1 CASSPSTSGSHEQYF
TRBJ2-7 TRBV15 CATSSLPGQGVSYEQYF
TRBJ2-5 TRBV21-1 CATNRPRWETQYF
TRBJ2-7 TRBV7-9 CASSLTGQGEQYF
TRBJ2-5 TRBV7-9 CASSPTSERGTQYF
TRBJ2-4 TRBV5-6 CASRSGGSKNIQYF
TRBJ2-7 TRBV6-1 CASSEAPASPREQYF